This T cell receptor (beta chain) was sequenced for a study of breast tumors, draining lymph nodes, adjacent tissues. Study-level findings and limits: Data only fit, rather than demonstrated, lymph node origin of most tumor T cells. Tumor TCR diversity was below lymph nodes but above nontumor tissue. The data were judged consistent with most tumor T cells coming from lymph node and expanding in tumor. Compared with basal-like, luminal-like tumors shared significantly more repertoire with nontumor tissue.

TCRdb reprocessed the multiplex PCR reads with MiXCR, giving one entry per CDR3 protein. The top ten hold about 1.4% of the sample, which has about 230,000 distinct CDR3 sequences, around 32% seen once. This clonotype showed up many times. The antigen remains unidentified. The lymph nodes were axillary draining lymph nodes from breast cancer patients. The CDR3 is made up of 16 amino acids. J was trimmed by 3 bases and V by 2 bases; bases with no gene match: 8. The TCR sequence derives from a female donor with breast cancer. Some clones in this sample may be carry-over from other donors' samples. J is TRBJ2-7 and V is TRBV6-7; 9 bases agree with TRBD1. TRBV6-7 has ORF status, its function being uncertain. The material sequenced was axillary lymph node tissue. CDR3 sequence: CASSYDERTGVYEQYF. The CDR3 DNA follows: TGTGCCAGCAGTTACGACGAGAGGACAGGGGTCTACGAGCAGTACTTC.